These 6 T cell receptor beta chains were all obtained from the same sample, sequenced in a study of cytomegalovirus exposure and HLA in healthy donors. The PCR was carried out with 60 Vbeta primers and 13 Jbeta primers. Measured with immunoSEQ multiplex PCR; TCRdb has only the in-frame clones, and not every one. The repertoire holds 130,000 to 150,000 clones, with approximately 80% as singletons. Material: PBMCs. The source is a woman aged 55-70 years in good health and CMV-seropositive.

The rearrangement uses TRBV5-1 and TRBJ2-5; D gene uncertain. This CDR3 region has 13 residues. V dropped 1 base and J dropped 1 base, with 5 bases sitting between them. CDR1 is SGHRS, CDR2 YFSETQ, per germline. This CDR3 reads CASSLPTQETQYF. The CDR3 DNA reads TGCGCCAGCAGCTTGCCTACCCAAGAGACCCAGTACTTC.

The rearrangement uses TRBV5-6 and TRBJ2-5; weak D call: TRBD1 (6 bases). The CDR3 length is 15 residues. The V and J ends lost 3 bases and 1 base respectively, with 13 bases between them. From germline, CDR1 is SGHDT and CDR2 YYEEEE. The CDR3 DNA is TGTGCCAGCAGCTCGGAGTACAGGGTCCAAGAGACCCAGTACTTC. Its translation is CASSSEYRVQETQYF.

In nucleotides, the CDR3 is TGTGCCAGCAGTTCCGGGACTCCCACAGATACGCAGTATTTT. Its protein product is CASSSGTPTDTQYF. The rearrangement uses TRBV6-5 and TRBJ2-3; D might be TRBD2 (6 bases). V was shortened by 4 bases and J by 2 bases, with 10 bases between the two germline ends. Germline V CDR1 and CDR2: MNHEY, SVGAGI. The CDR3 totals 14 residues.

This sequence joins TRBV19 and TRBJ1-3; possible D gene TRBD1, 6 bases. The CDR3 consists of 15 residues. V shed 5 bases and J shed 2 bases, with 13 bases lying between them. Per germline, CDR1 LNHDA and CDR2 SQIVND (reference sequence). The DNA of the CDR3 is TGTGCCAGTAGTTGGGACATCTTGGCTGGAAACACCATATATTTT. Translating it yields CASSWDILAGNTIYF.

This clone was found a few times. V and J are TRBV6-1 and TRBJ1-1, with TRBD1 as a possible D gene (5 bases). The CDR3 is 15 amino acids. Germline values: CDR1 MNHNS, CDR2 SASEGT. V shed 2 bases and J shed 2 bases, with 12 bases lying between them. CDR3 coding DNA: TGTGCCAGCAGTGAATACGTCAGGGTAAACACTGAAGCTTTCTTT. Protein product: CASSEYVRVNTEAFF.

The CDR3 region is CASSIGARGLAGGLYEQYF. CDR3 DNA sequence: TGTGCCAGCAGCATCGGGGCTAGGGGGCTAGCGGGAGGATTATACGAGCAGTACTTC. The chain couples TRBV7-6 to TRBJ2-7; 11 positions agree with TRBD2. The CDR3 contains 19 residues. The V and J ends lost 5 bases and 4 bases, in that order; junction bases with no gene match: 19. Germline V gives CDR1 SGHVS, CDR2 FNYEAQ.